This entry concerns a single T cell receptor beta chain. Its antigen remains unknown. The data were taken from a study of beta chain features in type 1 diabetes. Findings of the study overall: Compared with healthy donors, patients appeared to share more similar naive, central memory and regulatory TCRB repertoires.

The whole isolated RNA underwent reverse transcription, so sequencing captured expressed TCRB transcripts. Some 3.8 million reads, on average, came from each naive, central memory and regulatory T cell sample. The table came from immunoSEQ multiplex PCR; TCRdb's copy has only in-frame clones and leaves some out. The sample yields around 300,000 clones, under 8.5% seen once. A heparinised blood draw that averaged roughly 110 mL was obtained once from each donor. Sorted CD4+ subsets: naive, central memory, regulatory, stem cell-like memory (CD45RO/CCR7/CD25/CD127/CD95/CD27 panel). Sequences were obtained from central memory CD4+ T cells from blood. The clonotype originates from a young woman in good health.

CDR3 loop: CASSLQAGGTTDTQYF. For the CDR3, the DNA is TGTGCCAGCAGTCTCCAAGCGGGGGGAACCACAGATACGCAGTATTTT. The chain combines TRBV9 with TRBJ2-3, with TRBD2 identical over 9 bases. V lost 5 bases to trimming and J lost 2 bases; unmatched junction nucleotides: 9. This CDR3 is built from 16 residues. Germline loops: CDR1 SGDLS, CDR2 YYNGEE. Variable domain in full (rest from reference TRBV9 and TRBJ2-3): DSGVTQTPKHLITATGQRVTLRCSPRSGDLSVYWYQQSLDQGLQFLIQYYNGEERAKGNILERFSAQQFPDLHSELNLSSLELGDSALYFCASSLQAGGTTDTQYFGPGTRLTVL.